What follows is one TCR beta chain and its context. Its target antigen remains unknown. No much larger clonotype is one base removed from it; base qualities were not supplied. From the cysteine through the phenylalanine, the CDR3 covers 13 amino acids. Only the CDR3 portion is preserved as DNA: 39 bases, with reading frame beginning at the first base. Taken from the germline V gene, the CDR1 and CDR2 loops are SGHTA and FQGNSA. Here V drops 5 bases and J drops 7 bases, and the junction holds 7 bases not matched to any gene. This sample is part of a study of cytomegalovirus exposure and HLA in healthy donors (TCRdb year 2017). Regarding the research as a whole: An earlier analysis of approximately 600 of the donors reported about 250 Gb of sequence data and 100 million to 130 million unique TCR beta sequences from about 200 million T cells. An early release covering about 600 HLA-typed donors comprised approximately 300 gigabases of sequencing data and about 90 million unique TCR sequences. The genetic ancestry cluster associated with self-reported Caucasian donors included 81% of the approximately 430 genotyped donors. The study aimed to test whether signatures of past pathogen exposure could be identified by cataloging public T cell receptors. The study profiled the T cell repertoires of some 610 subjects by immunosequencing and related them to cytomegalovirus serostatus. Besides the first cohort of approximately 670 subjects, a separate validation cohort made up of some 110 different subjects was used. High-throughput TCR immunosequencing, statistical association of individual TCRs with disease status, and machine learning were combined to predict cytomegalovirus infection status. In a later analysis, previously published TCR beta repertoires from 666 donors were re-analyzed and high-resolution HLA genotyping was added so that TCR occurrence patterns could be studied. Rather than using new phenotypic data, the later analysis identified candidate immune exposures from TCR beta sequences and from how often those sequences occurred across donors. An earlier analysis of around 640 of the donors used high-throughput TCR beta sequencing to judge whether each TCR beta V gene segment behaved as functional or pseudogenic. Donor age, sex, ethnicity and CMV serostatus were collected together with the repertoire data. Genome-wide SNP genotypes for about three fifths of the roughly 700 donors were used in a later genetic analysis, which treated that subset as a discovery cohort. Every discovery cohort repertoire had been produced on one sequencing platform. Class I and class II HLA loci were covered by the typing at four-digit resolution. Typing coverage varied by locus: roughly 620-640 donors for A, B, C, DRB1 and DQB1; approximately 560 for DQA1; over 600 for DPA1; approximately 490 for DPB1. A few DR-DQ haplotypes were treated as single units for association and clustering because of strong linkage in the cohort. Among under 450 genotyped donors of the cohort, an average of 235,054 unique TCR beta nucleotide sequences were sequenced per donor, about a sixth of them non-productive. General findings and caveats noted by the study authors: According to a later analysis, most CMV-associated TCR beta chains appeared to be HLA-restricted, and the HLA associations seemed to be driven largely by CMV exposure. A group of highly shared sequence variants was considered likely to be a technical artifact of the sequencing pipeline. Because HLA typing was unavailable for some donors at each locus, only the typed subset was used in association tests. In a later genetic analysis, fewer N-insertions in productive TCRs were reported among donors in an Asian-associated ancestry cluster than the roughly 700-donor mean. For the cohort, immune exposure information was limited to CMV serostatus. Compared with equally common non-associated chains, HLA-associated TCR beta chains in a later analysis were more clonally expanded and had lower generation probabilities. Assigning TCR associations to individual alleles was difficult when HLA alleles, especially DR and DQ, strongly co-occurred. The classifier was reported to diagnose cytomegalovirus status with high specificity and sensitivity in both the original cohort and the validation cohort. According to a later analysis, TCR association rates differed among HLA loci, with DRB1 alleles showing the most associated TCRs and HLA-C alleles showing the fewest. Some IMGT-functional V segments, including TRBV6-2 and TRBV6-3, could not be told apart with the 87-base-pair reads, so those segments were excluded. According to a later analysis, parvovirus B19, influenza, CMV and Epstein-Barr virus appeared linked to several top co-occurrence clusters. According to the authors, the approach could potentially be generalized to other disease states and immunological phenotypes. A few of the identified cytomegalovirus-associated TCR beta chains were confirmed in vitro to be specific for cytomegalovirus antigens. An earlier analysis of approximately 590 of the donors showed that most TCR beta V segments appeared in productive rearrangements either about 87% or about 30% of the time, which broadly matched IMGT annotations. Sequencing depth was assumed to be roughly uniform across donors in the presence/absence analyses, though that assumption may not hold. Across donors, most TCR sequences were observed very rarely, whereas some public TCRs were present in many individuals. Linkage disequilibrium might explain the correlated functional status among segregating V segments, but an unknown experimental factor could not be excluded. A later analysis associated 15,000 to 20,000 TCR beta sequences with specific HLA alleles at a false discovery rate of 0.05. In this cohort, only TCR beta chains were sequenced, and detectable features were limited by the absence of alpha or paired-chain data. In a later genetic analysis, a missense DCLRE1C variant was associated with V-gene and J-gene trimming of TCR beta chains, and the association was replicated in an independent cohort. A further reported finding was that TCR beta sequences accurately predicted the HLA-A and HLA-B alleles for most subjects in the first cohort. Because counts were too low, fewer than 20 rarely observed V segments, including chromosome 9 orphons, were excluded from the earlier analysis of around 590 of the donors. The study gave a list of about 170 TCR beta chains associated with cytomegalovirus.

The receptor library was made with the immunoSEQ multiplex PCR assay. For the multiplex PCR, a mixture combining 60 forward primers for TCR Vbeta segments and 13 reverse primers for TCR Jbeta segments was used. The CDR3 region of rearranged TCR beta genes was amplified from genomic DNA by a multiplex PCR assay. The amplified TCR beta libraries were sequenced on the Illumina HiSeq System as 87-base-pair reads. Processing in the source paper ran as follows. A later analysis counted tens of millions of unique TCR beta chains across the 600 to 850 repertoires, and around 12 million of these chains were shared by at least two donors. To remove PCR and sequencing errors, raw reads were error-corrected and collapsed into unique sequences using a nearest-neighbor algorithm that merged closely related sequences. To assign V, D and J gene segments, CDR3 sequences were aligned to IMGT reference sequences. Each retained sequence needed at least a six-nucleotide match to both a V gene segment and a J gene segment. A rearrangement counted as productive if the CDR3 had no stop codons and remained in frame with V and J, and every other rearrangement counted as non-productive. CDR3 was defined by IMGT convention, running from the second conserved V-encoded cysteine to the conserved J-encoded phenylalanine. In an earlier analysis of just under 600 of the donors, sequences lacking an unambiguous match to a single V gene segment were excluded. An earlier analysis of over 450 of the donors classified V segments as functional when productive rearrangements were above 56.7% and as segregating when the standard deviation between donors was above 5%. To diagnose cytomegalovirus status from the catalog of TCR beta chain sequences, a statistical classification framework was built. A later analysis assigned V and J genes by comparing TCR nucleotide sequences with IMGT/GENE-DB human TR gene sequences. Using the TCRdist pipeline, a later analysis assigned CDR3 sequences along with most-parsimonious VDJ recombination scenarios. A later analysis defined each TCR beta chain by its CDR3 amino acid sequence plus V-gene family, and excluded reads lacking a unique V-gene family. To address suspected cross-contamination and a sequencing artifact, a later analysis removed roughly 580 highly shared, low-generation-probability nucleotide sequences. In a later analysis, a clonal expansion index for each public chain was calculated from normalized within-repertoire ranks of inferred template counts. In a later analysis, generation probabilities were computed using a VDJ recombination model fitted to out-of-frame rearrangements, and the results were checked against IGoR. Hypergeometric tests were used in a later analysis to score TCR-TCR, TCR-HLA and TCR-CMV co-occurrence, with a repertoire-size bias correction applied to the TCR pairs. False discovery rates were estimated in a later analysis by permuting HLA or CMV assignments 20 times. A later analysis grouped co-occurring TCRs with DBSCAN, adding TCRdist sequence similarity when clustering within HLA-allele-positive subsets. Repertoires with fewer than 30,000 or more than 120,000 public chains were left out of co-occurrence clustering, as were five repertoires with anomalous nucleotide sharing. Imported from immuneACCESS, the table was reduced by TCRdb to in-frame sequences with V and J called. These copies leave out some clones; in studies compared against another copy, an unresolved V gene accounts for under half, and the cause of the remainder is not known. The V and J calls and clone size are taken from that table; D and trimming were inferred from the DNA. The table for this sample lists about 150,000 clones; 75% to 90% of them were counted only once. The ten most abundant clones make up roughly 2.8% of the sample.

The cohort was made up of approximately 670 healthy bone marrow donors. At the time of sampling, every cohort member was nominally healthy, though immune exposures that went unrecorded were likely present. The donor tested CMV seronegative, placing the donor among the 350 or so seronegative members of the cohort. A peripheral blood sample was collected from each donor, and TCR beta sequencing was performed on peripheral blood mononuclear cells. The Qiagen DNeasy Blood Extraction Kit was used to extract genomic DNA from the blood cell samples. The specimen sequenced was PBMCs. The rearrangement combines TRBV7-2 with TRBJ1-2, with 7 central nucleotides matching TRBD1. This sequence was found in a woman aged 30 to 39 in good health and CMV-seronegative. The CDR3 region has the sequence CASSATGVGGYTF. In nucleotide form, the sequence is TGTGCCAGCAGCGCTACAGGGGTGGGTGGCTACACCTTC.